These 12 T cell receptor beta chains came from one sample sequenced in a study of long-term antiretroviral therapy in people with HIV (dated by TCRdb to about 2022). The immunoSEQ hsTCRB v3.0 assay was used at survey level resolution for TRB variable region sequencing. As stored in TCRdb, this immuneACCESS dataset retains in-frame rearrangements with V and J assigned. A fraction of the clones does not appear; measured against another copy, unresolved V genes explain less than half of the discrepancy, and the remainder lacks a known reason. This sample is represented by 30,000 to 40,000 clones; about 83% of them were singletons. The ten top clones hold just over 7% of the sample. The sequences come from unsorted PBMCs, collected 2 years after starting antiretroviral therapy. The receptors derive from a woman aged 50 to 60 with HIV.

The chain joins TRBV4-1 to TRBJ2-1; a possible D gene is TRBD2 (6 bases). This CDR3 comprises 17 residues. Germline CDR1 reads MGHRA; CDR2 reads YSYEKL. Trimming pared 3 bases from V and 1 base from J, leaving 16 bases between. The CDR3 spells CASSQVAAGFSYNEQFF. CDR3 bases: TGCGCCAGCAGCCAGGTTGCGGCGGGGTTTTCCTACAATGAGCAGTTCTTC.

This clone was seen once. The chain employs TRBV5-1 and TRBJ2-2; perhaps D is TRBD1 or TRBD2 (6 bases each). Trimming took off 2 bases at V and 4 bases at J, with 18 bases between the two ends. The CDR3 spans 17 residues. Germline V gene lookup returns CDR1 SGHRS and CDR2 YFSETQ. CDR3 nucleotide sequence: TGCGCCAGCAGCTTCGCGGGACGGGGGCGGGGCACCGGGGAGCTGTTTTTT. This sequence encodes CASSFAGRGRGTGELFF. Together with reference TRBV5-1 and TRBJ2-2, the CDR3 gives the full variable domain: KAGVTQTPRYLIKTRGQQVTLSCSPISGHRSVSWYQQTPGQGLQFLFEYFSETQRNKGNFPGRFSGRQFSNSRSEMNVSTLELGDSALYLCASSFAGRGRGTGELFFGEGSRLTVL.

This chain joins TRBV25-1 and TRBJ1-4; D not resolved. The CDR3 spans 13 residues. V was pared by 4 bases and J by 3 bases, with 6 bases between. Germline lookup yields CDR1 MGHDK and CDR2 SYGVNS. CDR3 amino acids: CASSGASNEKLFF. The CDR3 DNA follows: TGTGCCAGCAGTGGAGCGTCTAATGAAAAACTGTTTTTT.

This chain uses TRBV5-1 with TRBJ2-3; 10 positions agree with TRBD1. This CDR3 is built from 16 residues. The V and J ends lost 4 bases and 1 base, in that order; junction bases with no gene match: 6. The germline CDR1 and CDR2 sequences are SGHRS and YFSETQ. CDR3 DNA: TGCGCCAGCAGCCCCCAGGGGACAGGGGGCACAGATACGCAGTATTTT. Its translation is CASSPQGTGGTDTQYF.

This clone came up once. The V call is TRBV7-9, the J call TRBJ2-2; D might be TRBD2 (6 bases). V shed 5 bases and J shed 0 bases, with 10 bases lying between them. Germline CDR1 SEHNR, CDR2 FQNEAQ (reference sequence). This CDR3 contains 15 residues. The CDR3: CASSPGSSNTGELFF. CDR3 in DNA: TGTGCCAGCAGCCCCGGGAGTTCGAACACCGGGGAGCTGTTTTTT. Together with reference TRBV7-9 and TRBJ2-2, the CDR3 gives the full variable domain: DTGVSQNPRHKITKRGQNVTFRCDPISEHNRLYWYRQTLGQGPEFLTYFQNEAQLEKSRLLSDRFSAERPKGSFSTLEIQRTEQGDSAMYLCASSPGSSNTGELFFGEGSRLTVL.

V and J are TRBV19 and TRBJ2-2; tentatively, D is TRBD2 (5 bases). The CDR3 runs to 16 residues. Trimming shortened V by 4 bases and J by 1 base, and 13 bases separated the two germline ends. Per the germline V gene, CDR1 is LNHDA and CDR2 is SQIVND (reference sequence). CDR3 DNA: TGTGCCAGTAGTACCCTCGAGCGGCTGAACACCGGGGAGCTGTTTTTT. It translates to CASSTLERLNTGELFF.

This chain connects TRBV30 to TRBJ2-6; D call uncertain. This CDR3 spans 12 amino acids. V gave up 5 bases and J gave up 1 base, with 3 bases separating them. Looked up from germline, CDR1 is GTSNPN and CDR2 is SVGIG (reference sequence). In DNA form, the CDR3 reads TGTGCCTGGGGGTCTGGGGCCAACGTCCTGACTTTC. Amino acid sequence: CAWGSGANVLTF.

The CDR3 sequence is CASSVWDSNEKLFF. For the CDR3, the DNA is TGTGCCAGCAGTGTCTGGGACAGTAATGAAAAACTGTTTTTT. The J gene is TRBJ1-4, the V gene TRBV2; TRBD1 agrees at 7 bases. The germline V gene encodes CDR1 SNHLY and CDR2 FYNNEI. There are 14 residues in the CDR3. The V segment lost 4 bases and the J segment 4 bases; nucleotides outside the gene matches: 3.

The chain carries TRBV29-1 and TRBJ1-1; 8 nucleotides align to TRBD1. V was pared by 6 bases and J by 1 base, with 10 bases of the junction left unmatched. The CDR3 has 15 amino acids. Per germline, CDR1 SQVTM and CDR2 ANQGSEA. The CDR3 DNA sequence: TGCAGCGTCGACAGGGGATTTTCGCGGAACACTGAAGCTTTCTTT. It is translated as CSVDRGFSRNTEAFF. Variable domain in full (rest from reference TRBV29-1 and TRBJ1-1): SAVISQKPSRDICQRGTSLTIQCQVDSQVTMMFWYRQQPGQSLTLIATANQGSEATYESGFVIDKFPISRPNLTFSTLTVSNMSPEDSSIYLCSVDRGFSRNTEAFFGQGTRLTVV.

The chain couples TRBV5-6 to TRBJ1-3; D unclear. The ends were cut back, 7 bases at V and 2 bases at J, with 7 bases in the middle. CDR1 and CDR2 (germline): SGHDT, YYEEEE. The CDR3 is 12 residues long. The CDR3 reads CASSRPGNTIYF. The CDR3, as DNA: TGTGCCAGCTCGAGGCCTGGAAACACCATATATTTT.

This chain's CDR3 is CASSPDRITGELFF. The CDR3 bases are TGTGCCAGCAGCCCGGACAGGATTACCGGGGAGCTGTTTTTT. V is TRBV7-7 and J is TRBJ2-2; TRBD1 agrees at 7 bases. CDR1 is SSHAT, CDR2 FNYEAQ, per germline (reference sequence). V gave up 5 bases and J gave up 5 bases; unmatched junction bases: 5. The CDR3 totals 14 residues. Using reference TRBV7-7 and TRBJ2-2 for the parts outside the CDR3, the full variable domain is GAGVSQSPRYKVTKRGQDVTLRCDPISSHATLYWYQQALGQGPEFLTYFNYEAQPDKSGLPSDRFSAERPEGSISTLTIQRTEQRDSAMYRCASSPDRITGELFFGEGSRLTVL.

The chain links TRBV6-6 to TRBJ2-3, with D perhaps TRBD2 (6 bases). V lost 8 bases, J lost 1 base, and 13 bases lay in between. This CDR3 spans 14 amino acids. Germline loops: CDR1 MNHNY, CDR2 SVGAGI (reference sequence). CDR3 in amino acids: CASLMGGRTDTQYF. In DNA form, the CDR3 reads TGTGCCAGCCTGATGGGGGGTCGCACAGATACGCAGTATTTT.